Listed here are 14 T cell receptor beta chains from one sample, sequenced in a study of T-cell reconstitution after alpha-beta-depleted transplantation in children. Researchers prepared the TCRbeta library using unique molecular identifiers, the study reports. TCRdb re-called the PCR reads through MiXCR, storing one row per CDR3 protein. The top ten clones hold roughly two fifths of a sample with hundreds of thousands of distinct CDR3 sequences, under 20% of them seen once. The material sequenced was PBMCs, mostly from graft donor cells, taken 360 days after TCRalphabeta/CD19-depleted stem cell transplant. These receptors all come from a male patient between 2 and 15 years old who had a stem cell transplant for acute lymphoblastic leukemia, so the T cells may come from the graft donor.

The chain joins TRBV19 to TRBJ2-5; D might be TRBD1 (6 bases). Per the germline V gene, CDR1 is LNHDA and CDR2 is SQIVND (reference sequence). Trimming left V 5 bases short and J 5 bases short, with 18 bases between. This CDR3 spans 15 amino acids. CDR3 sequence: CASSPNQGSGETQYF. The CDR3 DNA sequence: TGTGCCAGTAGTCCGAATCAGGGGTCCGGGGAGACCCAGTACTTC.

V gene TRBV29-1 combines with J gene TRBJ2-7; no definite D call. V lost 1 base and J lost 6, with 7 bases in between. The CDR3 is made up of 11 amino acids. Looked up from germline, CDR1 is SQVTM and CDR2 is ANQGSEA. The CDR3 sequence: CSVEALGEQYF. The CDR3 region has the DNA TGCAGCGTTGAAGCGCTCGGCGAGCAGTACTTC.

This clonotype was seen a handful of times. The V gene is TRBV4-2, the J gene TRBJ1-4; D is perhaps TRBD1 (5 bases). Trimming removed 3 bases from V and 7 bases from J, with 12 bases in between. This CDR3 has 14 amino acids. Germline CDR1 reads LGHNA; CDR2 reads YNFKEQ. DNA of the CDR3: TGTGCCAGCAGCCAGTGGGACCTTAGTGAAAAACTGTTTTTT. It translates to CASSQWDLSEKLFF.

The V call is TRBV3-1, the J call TRBJ2-6, with D unresolved. CDR1 and CDR2 (germline): LGHDT, YNNKEL (reference sequence). The CDR3 contains 15 residues. Trimming removed 1 base from V and 0 bases from J, with 4 bases in between. This CDR3 is CASSQAPSGANVLTF. CDR3 in DNA: TGTGCCAGCAGCCAAGCCCCCTCTGGGGCCAACGTCCTGACTTTC.

V and J are TRBV7-9 and TRBJ1-2; D might be TRBD1 (6 bases). Looked up from germline, CDR1 is SEHNR and CDR2 is FQNEAQ (reference sequence). Trimming took 8 bases from V and 0 from J, leaving 13 bases between them. CDR3 length: 14 amino acids. The DNA for the CDR3 is TGTGCCAGCGAGCGGACAGTGGCTAACTATGGCTACACCTTC. Translated, it gives CASERTVANYGYTF.

This chain uses TRBV7-8 with TRBJ1-1; maybe TRBD1 (5 bases). The CDR3 totals 15 residues. V lost 1 base, J lost 4 bases, and 13 bases lay in between. The germline CDR1 and CDR2 sequences are SGHVS and FQNEAQ. In DNA form, the CDR3 reads TGTGCCAGCAGCTTAGTCAGGGTCGTGATCACTGAAGCTTTCTTT. It yields the protein CASSLVRVVITEAFF. Drawing the rest from reference TRBV7-8 and TRBJ1-1, the complete variable domain is GAGVSQSPRYKVAKRGQDVALRCDPISGHVSLFWYQQALGQGPEFLTYFQNEAQLDKSGLPSDRFFAERPEGSVSTLKIQRTQQEDSAVYLCASSLVRVVITEAFFGQGTRLTVV.

CDR3 sequence: CASSPPGLDGEQFF. CDR3 bases: TGTGCCAGCTCACCACCGGGACTGGACGGTGAGCAGTTCTTC. The rearrangement uses TRBV18 and TRBJ2-1; perhaps TRBD2 as D (6 bases). The length of the CDR3 is 14 residues. The V end was cut by 0 bases, the J end by 9 bases, with 12 bases between. Germline V gene lookup returns CDR1 KGHSH and CDR2 LQKENI.

This rearrangement joins TRBV12-3 or TRBV12-4 to TRBJ1-2, with D possibly TRBD1 on 6 matching bases. Trimming removed 4 bases at V and 7 bases at J, with 16 bases between. The CDR3 has 14 residues. The CDR3: CASSSGGGSSGYTF. The CDR3 bases are TGTGCCAGCAGTTCCGGGGGCGGTTCCTCTGGCTACACCTTC.

V and J are TRBV12-3 or TRBV12-4 and TRBJ2-7; TRBD1 agrees at 8 bases. V shed 4 bases and J 4 bases; nucleotides not matched to a gene: 6. The CDR3 loop spans 14 amino acids. The CDR3 nucleotides read TGTGCCAGCAGTTCGACAGGGGCGGGGTACGAGCAGTACTTC. It codes for CASSSTGAGYEQYF.

This clonotype showed up just a few times. The chain links TRBV6-2 or TRBV6-3 to TRBJ2-3; 8 bases fit TRBD2. This CDR3 spans 13 amino acids. CDR1 and CDR2 (germline): MNHEY, SVGEGT. The V segment lost 6 bases and the J segment 1 base; nucleotides outside the gene matches: 0. DNA of the CDR3: TGTGCCAGCAGCGGGAGGGGCACAGATACGCAGTATTTT. The encoded protein is CASSGRGTDTQYF.

With regard to this clonotype: A read error may explain this, as a much larger clone is one base away. The rearrangement joins TRBV28 to TRBJ1-6; D is undetermined. The germline CDR1 and CDR2 sequences are MDHEN and SYDVKM. This CDR3 contains 16 residues. The CDR3 reads CASSKIVRDLNLPLHF. CDR3 DNA sequence: TGTGCCAGCAGTAAAATCGTTCGGGATTTGAATTTACCCCTCCACTTT.

This clonotype was observed a handful of times. The chain recombines TRBV7-8 with TRBJ2-5; D is perhaps TRBD1 or TRBD2 (5 bases each). CDR3 size: 15 residues. The V gene lost 4 bases and the J gene lost 4 bases, with 16 bases spanning the gap. Germline CDR1 SGHVS, CDR2 FQNEAQ. DNA of the CDR3: TGTGCCAGCAGCTCCCCCGGGACGGTTGGAGAGACCCAGTACTTC. Protein sequence: CASSSPGTVGETQYF.

The V call is TRBV5-1, the J call TRBJ2-1; no clear D gene. Germline lookup yields CDR1 SGHRS and CDR2 YFSETQ. The CDR3 is 14 residues long. Trimming pared 0 bases from V and 4 bases from J, leaving 8 bases between. CDR3 protein: CASSLEAAYNEQFF. The CDR3 nucleotides read TGCGCCAGCAGCTTGGAAGCAGCTTACAATGAGCAGTTCTTC.

V usage is TRBV4-2 and J usage is TRBJ1-2; D might be TRBD1 (5 bases). CDR3 length: 14 residues. The V end lost 3 bases, the J end lost 3 bases, and 11 bases lay between the germline ends. Per the germline V gene, CDR1 is LGHNA and CDR2 is YNFKEQ. CDR3 residues: CASSHPGDDYGYTF. CDR3 DNA: TGTGCCAGCAGCCACCCCGGGGACGACTATGGCTACACCTTC.